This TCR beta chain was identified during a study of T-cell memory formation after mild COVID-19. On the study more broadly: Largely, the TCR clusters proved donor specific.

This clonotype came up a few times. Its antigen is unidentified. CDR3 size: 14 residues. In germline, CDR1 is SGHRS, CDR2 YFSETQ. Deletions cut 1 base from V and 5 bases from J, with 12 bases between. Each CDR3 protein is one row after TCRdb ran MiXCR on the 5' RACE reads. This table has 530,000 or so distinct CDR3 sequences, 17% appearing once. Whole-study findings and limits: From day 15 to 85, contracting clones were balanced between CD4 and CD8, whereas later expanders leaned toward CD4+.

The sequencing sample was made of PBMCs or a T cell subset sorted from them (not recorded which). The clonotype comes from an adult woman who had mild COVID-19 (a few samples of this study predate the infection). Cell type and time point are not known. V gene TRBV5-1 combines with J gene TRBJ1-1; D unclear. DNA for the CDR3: TGCGCCAGCAGCTTGCAGAGGGCGAGGACTGAAGCTTTCTTT. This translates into CASSLQRARTEAFF.